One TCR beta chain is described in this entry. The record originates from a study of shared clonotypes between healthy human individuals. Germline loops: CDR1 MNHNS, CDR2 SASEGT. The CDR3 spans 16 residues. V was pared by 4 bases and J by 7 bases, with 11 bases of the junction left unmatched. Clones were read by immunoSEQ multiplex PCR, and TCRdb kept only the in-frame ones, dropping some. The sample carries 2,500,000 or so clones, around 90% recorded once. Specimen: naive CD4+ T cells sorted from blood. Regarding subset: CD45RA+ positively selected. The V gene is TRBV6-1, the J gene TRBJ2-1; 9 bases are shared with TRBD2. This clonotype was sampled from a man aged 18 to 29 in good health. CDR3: CASSAESGGSWNEQFF. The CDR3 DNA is TGTGCCAGCAGTGCCGAAAGCGGGGGGTCTTGGAATGAGCAGTTCTTC.